This T cell receptor beta chain comes out of a study of cytomegalovirus exposure and HLA in healthy donors. Study in general: Earlier, roughly 180 million T cells were analyzed, and some 120 million unique TCR beta sequences were found among them. The study, taken as a whole, reports: As a later analysis showed, a missense DCLRE1C variant was linked to trimming of TCR beta V- and J-genes.

Note on this clone: Its target is not known.

The CDR3 contains 11 residues. V gave up 5 bases and J gave up 11 bases, with 12 bases separating them. Germline V gives CDR1 MRHNA, CDR2 SNTAGT. 60 Vbeta and 13 Jbeta primers were used in PCR. Only in-frame clones appear in the TCRdb table, and some are missing; sequencing was by immunoSEQ multiplex PCR. The listing records 60,000 to 65,000 clones. Material for sequencing was PBMCs. The clonotype was recovered from a young woman in good health and CMV-seronegative. The chain employs TRBV6-4 and TRBJ1-1; D is possibly TRBD1 (6 bases). The CDR3 protein is CASSLGGEAFF. The CDR3 DNA reads TGTGCCAGCAGTTTAGGGGGTGAGGCTTTCTTT.